This TCR beta chain appears in the sequencing data of a study of blood T cell repertoires in COVID-19. Turning to the study itself: PBMCs, B-cell-depleted T cells, or T cells were the source of the cDNA or gDNA that made up the material.

The authors' processing: Amplification from reference gene primers served as the basis for estimated nucleated cell counts. The method was immunoSEQ multiplex PCR; TCRdb's version includes in-frame clones alone and lacks a portion of them. D and trimming come from the DNA, and the V and J calls and clone size come from that table. Of around 250,000 clones listed, 86% were seen once; the top ten hold about 12%. CDR1 and CDR2 from the germline V gene are MNHEY and SVGAGI. The length of the CDR3 is 13 residues. The V and J ends lost 6 bases and 4 bases, in that order; junction bases with no gene match: 5. The table lists this clone with a count of one.

This TCR was recovered from a man at least 80 years old with acute or convalescent COVID-19. The sequenced sample consisted of peripheral blood. The J gene is TRBJ2-5, the V gene TRBV6-5; 7 bases agree with TRBD2. CDR3 in amino acids: CASSPGRRETQYF. CDR3 DNA sequence: TGTGCCAGCAGCCCCGGGAGGCGAGAGACCCAGTACTTC.